These 30 T cell receptor beta chains originate from one sample sequenced in a study of T cell changes during pregnancy in multiple sclerosis. The protocol was immunoSEQ multiplex PCR, while the TCRdb copy is restricted to in-frame clones and leaves out a portion. The sample has roughly 50,000 clones; 92% are singletons. The material sequenced was CD4+ T cells from peripheral blood mononuclear cells, taken in the third trimester of pregnancy. Receptors were obtained from a female donor with multiple sclerosis, enrolled in a pregnancy study.

The chain links TRBV14 to TRBJ1-1; D gene uncertain. V was cut by 6 bases and J by 1 base, with 12 bases left in between. CDR1 and CDR2 from the germline V gene are SGHDN and FVKESK. This CDR3 region has 14 residues. CDR3 bases: TGTGCCAGCAGACCCAGGAGGTCGAACACTGAAGCTTTCTTT. This sequence encodes CASRPRRSNTEAFF.

The genes are TRBV28 and TRBJ1-2; 9 nucleotides agree with TRBD1. The germline CDR1 and CDR2 sequences are MDHEN and SYDVKM. V lost 7 bases and J lost 4; bases outside the gene matches: 13. The length of the CDR3 is 16 residues. CDR3 in DNA: TGTGCCAGCAAACGGACAGGGGCGACCACGGTCTATGGCTACACCTTC. The encoded protein is CASKRTGATTVYGYTF.

The chain employs TRBV30 and TRBJ2-5; unclear D gene. V gave up 0 bases and J gave up 4 bases, with 12 bases separating them. The CDR3 totals 14 residues. CDR1 is GTSNPN, CDR2 SVGIG, per germline (reference sequence). CDR3 sequence: CAWSVPPTRETQYF. The CDR3 bases are TGTGCCTGGAGTGTACCCCCGACTCGAGAGACCCAGTACTTC.

This clone is a singleton in its sample. The chain carries TRBV4-2 and TRBJ2-7; 11 nucleotides agree with TRBD1. V was pared by 4 bases and J by 5 bases, with 4 bases of the junction left unmatched. CDR3 length equals 14 residues. Germline-derived CDR1 and CDR2 are LGHNA and YNFKEQ. CDR3 sequence: CASSRPGQGDEQYF. CDR3 sequence (DNA): TGTGCCAGCAGCCGTCCGGGACAGGGGGACGAGCAGTACTTC.

The chain is built from TRBV6-5 and TRBJ2-7; 10 bases line up with TRBD2. The CDR3 has 15 residues. CDR1 is MNHEY, CDR2 SVGAGI, per germline. The V segment lost 0 bases and the J segment 4 bases; nucleotides outside the gene matches: 3. CDR3 sequence (DNA): TGTGCCAGCAGTTACTCCACTAGCGGGATTTACGAGCAGTACTTC. This codes for CASSYSTSGIYEQYF.

V usage is TRBV28 and J usage is TRBJ2-7; TRBD1 aligns across 8 bases. J gave up 2 bases and V 5 bases, and 8 bases lay outside the gene matches. Germline CDR1 MDHEN, CDR2 SYDVKM. The CDR3 covers 15 residues. The CDR3 nucleotides are TGTGCCAGCAGTCGAATCGGACAGGGCCCCTACGAGCAGTACTTC. Residues: CASSRIGQGPYEQYF.

This chain links TRBV18 with TRBJ2-5; D ambiguous. The germline CDR1 and CDR2 sequences are KGHSH and LQKENI. The CDR3 length is 13 residues. The V end lost 1 base, the J end lost 5 bases, and 8 bases lay between the germline ends. For the CDR3, the DNA is TGTGCCAGCTCACCACGGCTAGTGGAGACCCAGTACTTC. Translated: CASSPRLVETQYF.

The J gene is TRBJ2-1, the V gene TRBV29-1; 16 nucleotides agree with TRBD2. The CDR3 loop spans 15 amino acids. Trimming took 3 bases from V and 9 from J; bases not matched to a gene: 5. Germline CDR1 SQVTM, CDR2 ANQGSEA. CDR3 coding DNA: TGCAGCGTTGACCCGGGACTAGCGGGAGGGGGTGAGCAGTTCTTC. The encoded protein is CSVDPGLAGGGEQFF.

V is TRBV5-5 and J is TRBJ1-5; D gene uncertain. The germline V gene has CDR1 SGHKS and CDR2 YYEKEE (reference sequence). The CDR3 is 14 residues long. Trimming cost V 1 base and J 3 bases, with 8 bases left between them. The CDR3 nucleotides are TGTGCCAGCAGCTTGAGGAGTAACAATCAGCCCCAGCATTTT. Residues: CASSLRSNNQPQHF.

V and J are TRBV7-9 and TRBJ2-6, with TRBD1 identical over 10 bases. The junction had 11 bases not matched to a gene; V was cut back by 8 bases and J by 1 base. Germline V gene lookup returns CDR1 SEHNR and CDR2 FQNEAQ (reference sequence). The length of the CDR3 is 18 residues. CDR3 protein: CASFDRDRGPSGANVLTF. The CDR3 coding sequence is TGTGCCAGCTTTGACCGGGACAGGGGCCCATCTGGGGCCAACGTCCTGACTTTC.

This clone occurred a few times. The V and J genes are TRBV6-1 and TRBJ2-3, with D tentatively TRBD1 (5 bases). V lost 11 bases and J 2 bases, leaving 11 bases between the germline ends. Germline V gives CDR1 MNHNS, CDR2 SASEGT. The CDR3 has 12 residues. CDR3 region: CAGSGFTDTQYF. CDR3 DNA: TGTGCCGGCTCAGGGTTCACAGATACGCAGTATTTT.

This clone has only one observation. This chain connects TRBV30 to TRBJ2-5, with 8 bases identical to TRBD2. V lost 2 bases and J lost 7; bases outside the gene matches: 9. CDR3 size: 14 residues. Per the germline V gene, CDR1 is GTSNPN and CDR2 is SVGIG (reference sequence). The CDR3, as DNA: TGTGCCTGGAGTAGGGCGGGAGGCGTCCTGACCCAGTACTTC. Protein: CAWSRAGGVLTQYF.

The chain combines TRBV5-6 with TRBJ2-5; 16 bases agree with TRBD2. This CDR3 contains 16 residues. The germline V gene encodes CDR1 SGHDT and CDR2 YYEEEE. The V and J ends lost 4 bases and 4 bases, in that order; junction bases with no gene match: 4. Here the CDR3 DNA reads TGTGCCAGCAGCCGGGGACTAGCGGGAGGGGCAGAGACCCAGTACTTC. Its protein product is CASSRGLAGGAETQYF.

Written as DNA, the CDR3 is TGTGCCAGTATGGCGGGCAGCTCTGGGGCCAACGTCCTGACTTTC. Protein sequence: CASMAGSSGANVLTF. The chain uses TRBV19 and TRBJ2-6; a weak D match, TRBD2 (5 bases). This CDR3 region has 15 residues. The germline CDR1 and CDR2 sequences are LNHDA and SQIVND (reference sequence). V dropped 7 bases and J dropped 0 bases, with 10 bases sitting between them.

This chain uses TRBV7-8 with TRBJ1-2, with unresolved D. V was clipped by 2 bases and J by 0 bases, with 10 bases between them. The CDR3 loop spans 15 amino acids. Germline V gene data show CDR1 as SGHVS and CDR2 as FQNEAQ. CDR3 protein: CASSLLSGANYGYTF. The CDR3 nucleotides are TGTGCCAGCAGCTTATTGAGCGGAGCTAACTATGGCTACACCTTC. The full variable domain, rest sourced from reference TRBV7-8 and TRBJ1-2, is GAGVSQSPRYKVAKRGQDVALRCDPISGHVSLFWYQQALGQGPEFLTYFQNEAQLDKSGLPSDRFFAERPEGSVSTLKIQRTQQEDSAVYLCASSLLSGANYGYTFGSGTRLTVV.

The genes are TRBV10-3 and TRBJ2-1; TRBD1 aligns across 8 bases. The CDR3 length is 16 residues. The germline gives CDR1 ENHRY, CDR2 SYGVKD. V was clipped by 2 bases and J by 8 bases; unmatched bases: 11. In DNA form, the CDR3 reads TGTGCCATCAGTGAGCCAGGACAGGGCTCCCCCTATGAGCAGTTCTTC. It yields the protein CAISEPGQGSPYEQFF.

This sequence joins TRBV28 and TRBJ2-7; no clear D gene. The germline V gene has CDR1 MDHEN and CDR2 SYDVKM. The CDR3 has 12 residues. V was pared by 2 bases and J by 7 bases, with 9 bases between. The CDR3 reads CASSLRSREQYF. The CDR3 coding sequence is TGTGCCAGCAGTTTACGTTCTAGGGAGCAGTACTTC.

This rearrangement joins TRBV18 to TRBJ1-1; D is possibly TRBD1 (6 bases). Germline-derived CDR1 and CDR2 are KGHSH and LQKENI. The CDR3 extends over 13 amino acids. V was shortened by 4 bases and J by 6 bases, with 12 bases between the two germline ends. CDR3 amino acids: CASSRERTAEAFF. The CDR3 DNA reads TGTGCCAGCTCACGAGAGCGGACAGCTGAAGCTTTCTTT.

The chain joins TRBV5-6 to TRBJ2-7; D perhaps matches TRBD1 (5 bases). Germline V gives CDR1 SGHDT, CDR2 YYEEEE. The V end lost 1 base, the J end lost 2 bases, and 10 bases lay between the germline ends. This CDR3 region has 14 residues. CDR3 bases: TGTGCCAGCAGCTTGACCGGCAGGGCCTACGAGCAGTACTTC. It encodes CASSLTGRAYEQYF. Looking up the rest from reference TRBV5-6 and TRBJ2-7 gives the full variable domain: DAGVTQSPTHLIKTRGQQVTLRCSPKSGHDTVSWYQQALGQGPQFIFQYYEEEERQRGNFPDRFSGHQFPNYSSELNVNALLLGDSALYLCASSLTGRAYEQYFGPGTRLTVT.

This rearrangement joins TRBV7-9 to TRBJ2-1, with 10 bases fitting TRBD1. The germline V gene encodes CDR1 SEHNR and CDR2 FQNEAQ (reference sequence). The CDR3 covers 14 residues. Trimming took 3 bases from V and 6 from J; bases not matched to a gene: 2. DNA of the CDR3: TGTGCCAGCAGCTTGGGACAGGGGTTCAATGAGCAGTTCTTC. It is translated as CASSLGQGFNEQFF.

This clone was picked up one time. The chain couples TRBV14 to TRBJ2-3; no clear D. The germline V gene has CDR1 SGHDN and CDR2 FVKESK. V dropped 2 bases and J dropped 7 bases, with 4 bases sitting between them. The CDR3 has 11 amino acids. The CDR3 is CASSQLYTQYF. Written as DNA, the CDR3 is TGTGCCAGCAGCCAACTATATACGCAGTATTTT. Filled out from reference TRBV14 and TRBJ2-3, the complete variable domain reads EAGVTQFPSHSVIEKGQTVTLRCDPISGHDNLYWYRRVMGKEIKFLLHFVKESKQDESGMPNNRFLAERTGGTYSTLKVQPAELEDSGVYFCASSQLYTQYFGPGTRLTVL.

The table lists this clone with a count of one. The rearrangement joins TRBV28 to TRBJ2-5; TRBD1 agrees at 8 bases. CDR1 is MDHEN, CDR2 SYDVKM, per germline. There are 15 residues in the CDR3. V lost 3 bases and J lost 7; bases outside the gene matches: 10. CDR3 protein: CASSLDRVFAGTQYF. The CDR3 DNA follows: TGTGCCAGCAGTTTGGACAGGGTATTCGCCGGGACCCAGTACTTC.

The chain recombines TRBV28 with TRBJ2-2, with D perhaps TRBD1 (6 bases). In germline, CDR1 is MDHEN, CDR2 SYDVKM. V lost 6 bases to trimming and J lost 6 bases, with 17 bases between them. The CDR3 covers 15 residues. In DNA, the CDR3 is TGTGCCAGCAGCCCCGGGACACCGCGGCCCGGGGAGCTGTTTTTT. Protein: CASSPGTPRPGELFF.

V gene TRBV7-2 combines with J gene TRBJ2-7; TRBD2 matches 9 bases. CDR3 length: 16 residues. The germline V gene has CDR1 SGHTA and CDR2 FQGNSA. After removal of 5 bases from V and 0 bases from J, the junction contained 8 bases not matched to a gene. The CDR3 nucleotides are TGTGCCAGCAGCCCTAGTGCTAGCGGGAACTCCTACGAGCAGTACTTC. This encodes CASSPSASGNSYEQYF.

The CDR3 DNA is TGTGCCAGCAGCAACCGACAGGAGAGCTCCTACGAGCAGTACTTC. Its translation: CASSNRQESSYEQYF. This chain connects TRBV11-2 to TRBJ2-7, with a weak D call TRBD1 (6 bases). V lost 5 bases and J lost 0, with 14 bases in between. Germline CDR1 and CDR2: SGHAT and FQNNGV. The CDR3 has 15 amino acids.

On this clone: Germline and junction disagree at one end, which may indicate a read error. The chain uses TRBV6-1 and TRBJ1-5, with 10 bases fitting TRBD1. The CDR3 is 17 residues long. In germline, CDR1 is MNHNS, CDR2 SASEGT. CDR3 nucleotide sequence: TGTGCCAGCAGCGAAGGGACAGGGGCGAGAAGCAATCAGCCCCAGCATTTT. It specifies CASSEGTGARSNQPQHF.

This rearrangement joins TRBV5-1 to TRBJ2-2; 9 nucleotides align to TRBD2. Looked up from germline, CDR1 is SGHRS and CDR2 is YFSETQ. Trimming at V came to 0 bases and at J to 6 bases, leaving 6 bases not matched to a gene. CDR3 size: 16 residues. This chain's CDR3 is CASSLVGSGSAGELFF. DNA for the CDR3: TGCGCCAGCAGCTTGGTAGGTAGCGGGAGCGCCGGGGAGCTGTTTTTT.

This clone was picked up one time. The chain carries TRBV27 and TRBJ2-1, with 8 bases that match TRBD2. The germline V gene has CDR1 MNHEY and CDR2 SMNVEV (reference sequence). V trimming: 6 bases; J trimming: 5 bases; junction bases outside the gene matches: 9. The CDR3 is 15 amino acids. The CDR3 region has the DNA TGTGCCAGCAGCTACATAGCGGGAAGGGACAATGAGCAGTTCTTC. It specifies CASSYIAGRDNEQFF.

This chain uses TRBV7-2 with TRBJ2-7, with 7 bases identical to TRBD2. Germline CDR1 reads SGHTA; CDR2 reads FQGNSA. The CDR3 is 14 amino acids. J gave up 7 bases and V 6 bases, and 12 bases lay outside the gene matches. CDR3 residues: CASRSGLFVKEQYF. The CDR3 nucleotides read TGTGCCAGCAGGTCGGGACTATTTGTGAAGGAGCAGTACTTC.

The V and J genes are TRBV4-1 and TRBJ2-1, with a possible D match to TRBD1 (6 bases). The germline gives CDR1 MGHRA, CDR2 YSYEKL. The CDR3 spans 14 residues. V gave up 3 bases and J gave up 9 bases, with 15 bases separating them. The CDR3 here is CASSQIGGGGEQFF. The DNA of the CDR3 is TGCGCCAGCAGCCAGATAGGGGGTGGGGGTGAGCAGTTCTTC.